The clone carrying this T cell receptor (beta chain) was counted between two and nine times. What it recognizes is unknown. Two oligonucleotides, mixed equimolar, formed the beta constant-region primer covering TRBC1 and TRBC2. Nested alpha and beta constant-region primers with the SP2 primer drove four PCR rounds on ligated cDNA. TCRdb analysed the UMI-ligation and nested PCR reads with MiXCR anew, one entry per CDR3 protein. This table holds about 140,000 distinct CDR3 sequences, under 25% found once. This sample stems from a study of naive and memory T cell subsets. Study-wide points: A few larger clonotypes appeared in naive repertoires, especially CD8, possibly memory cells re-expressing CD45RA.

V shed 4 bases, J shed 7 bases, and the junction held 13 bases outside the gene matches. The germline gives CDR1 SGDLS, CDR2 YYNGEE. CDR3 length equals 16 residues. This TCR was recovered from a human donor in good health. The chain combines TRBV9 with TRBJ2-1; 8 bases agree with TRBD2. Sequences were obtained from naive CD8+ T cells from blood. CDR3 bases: TGTGCCAGCAGCCACCCTGCTAGCGGGCTTGAGAATGAGCAGTTCTTC. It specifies CASSHPASGLENEQFF.